This T cell receptor (beta chain) stems from a study of blood T cell repertoires in COVID-19 (dated by TCRdb to the early 2020s). Background for the entire study: Samples from collaborators originated in the United States, Italy and Spain and spanned both the acute and convalescent phases of COVID-19. The prospective study material was composed of cDNA or gDNA derived from T cells, B-cell-depleted T cells, or PBMCs. Deeply sampled blood TCRbeta repertoires from subjects exposed to, actively infected with, or recovered from COVID-19 were included in the dataset. The repertoires were released in a freely available public database intended as a resource for research on the immune response to SARS-CoV-2. Samples were obtained from the ongoing ImmuneRACE study (first 160 participants) and from 1,200 or so subjects provided by 6 global collaborators. A de-identified subject ID, COVID-19 status, age in years and sex were almost always included in the sample metadata. HLA class I and class II types, where available, came from metadata supplied by the sample provider rather than from assay-based typing.

Study-wide conclusions, independent of this receptor: How much clinical and demographic metadata was included differed by source and by participant, and the metadata was provided uncurated.

TCRbeta CDR3 regions were amplified from genomic DNA by means of the immunoSEQ Assay, a bias-controlled multiplex PCR. The authors processed their data as follows. Within the assay, amplification of reference gene primers was used to estimate how many nucleated cells each sample contained. To quantify the absolute abundance of each unique TCRbeta CDR3 rearrangement, sequence reads were collapsed and filtered. For each sample, productive Simpson clonality was calculated as the square root of Simpson's diversity index over productive rearrangements. TCRdb re-hosts the immuneACCESS table, in-frame sequences only. Its copies lack some clones; in the studies checked, an unresolved V gene accounts for under half of them, and the cause for the rest is not known. V and J calls and clone size follow that table, whereas D and trimming were derived from the DNA. The sample has some 260,000 clones on record, around 80% of them singletons. The ten largest clones capture 4.1% of the sample.

Enrolling through a virtual design, the prospective study's participants ranged in age from about 18 to 89 years and lived across approximately 25 United States geographic areas. To assign participants to cohorts, the prospective study relied on clinical history that participants themselves reported in a screening survey and a study questionnaire. In the prospective study, mobile phlebotomists collected whole blood, serum and a nasopharyngeal or oropharyngeal swab from each participant. Prospective study participants could optionally give additional blood draws and questionnaires over a roughly 2-month period. Blood samples from the prospective study were shipped frozen or at room temperature prior to DNA extraction. Worth noting for this clone: Its antigen target is currently unknown. No much larger clone is present one base from it, and per-base qualities are unavailable.

Between the V and J ends, shortened by 2 bases and 4 bases respectively, the junction contains 9 bases. CDR1 is given as MGHRA and CDR2 as YSYEKL, both from the germline V gene. Counted from cysteine to phenylalanine, this CDR3 has 15 amino acids. Only the CDR3 region is kept as DNA, spanning 45 bases read in frame from base 1. Sample: PBMCs or T cells enriched from blood (not recorded which). The sequence is built from TRBV4-1 and TRBJ1-6; tentative D gene TRBD1, with 6 bases matching. This receptor was obtained from a man between 25 and 39 years old with acute COVID-19. The CDR3 sequence is CASSQQGQYNSPLHF. The DNA reads as follows: TGCGCCAGCAGCCAACAGGGACAATATAATTCACCCCTCCACTTT.